The rows below give T cell receptor beta chains drawn from one sample of a study of sequential checkpoint blockade in melanoma. Repertoires were generated with immunoSEQ multiplex PCR, while TCRdb's copy carries only in-frame clones and drops some. The profile shows some 30,000 clones, around nine tenths of them singletons. This material consisted of CD8+ T cells sorted from blood (inferred from file names), taken from a patient given nivolumab and ipilimumab in sequence. The receptors stem from a human donor with melanoma. Both conserved end residues are part of each CDR3. D genes are given only for firm matches. The listing skips clone size in some rows; elsewhere it reads once, few, many or a size class.

clone size	V gene	CDR3 length	D gene	J gene	CDR3 protein	CDR3 DNA
-	TRBV4-2	17	TRBD1	TRBJ1-5	CASSLLAGQGGNQPQHF	TGTGCCAGCAGCCTCCTCGCCGGCCAGGGGGGCAATCAGCCCCAGCATTTT
-	TRBV4-1	17	-	TRBJ2-1	CASSQEGGSLYGNEQFF	TGCGCCAGCAGCCAAGAAGGGGGATCCCTGTATGGGAATGAGCAGTTCTTC
-	TRBV5-1	14	TRBD1	TRBJ1-6	CASSLRGHNSPLHF	TGCGCCAGCAGCTTGAGGGGGCATAATTCACCCCTCCACTTT
-	TRBV28	14	TRBD1	TRBJ1-2	CASSLSGTGMGYTF	TGTGCCAGCAGTTTATCCGGGACAGGGATGGGCTACACCTTC
-	TRBV10-1	16	-	TRBJ2-3	CASSEFSGVGTDTQYF	TGCGCCAGCAGTGAGTTTTCGGGAGTGGGCACAGATACGCAGTATTTT
-	TRBV28	14	TRBD1	TRBJ2-7	CASSSTGDSYEQYF	TGTGCCAGCAGTTCGACAGGGGACTCCTACGAGCAGTACTTC
-	TRBV10-3	14	TRBD2	TRBJ2-3	CAIGGGPSTDTQYF	TGTGCCATCGGGGGGGGTCCTAGCACAGATACGCAGTATTTT
-	TRBV5-4	15	-	TRBJ1-4	CASSLAEDSVEKLFF	TGTGCCAGCAGCTTGGCCGAGGATTCTGTTGAAAAACTGTTTTTT
-	TRBV27	16	TRBD1	TRBJ2-3	CASSSTQGESTDTQYF	TGTGCCAGCAGTTCCACACAGGGGGAGAGCACAGATACGCAGTATTTT
-	TRBV7-4	15	TRBD1	TRBJ2-7	CASSPGQGEGYEQYF	TGCGCCAGCAGCCCTGGACAGGGGGAAGGGTACGAGCAGTACTTC
-	TRBV6-4	13	TRBD1	TRBJ2-7	CASTGTGTYEQYF	TGTGCCAGCACCGGGACAGGGACCTACGAGCAGTACTTC
-	TRBV29-1	14	TRBD1	TRBJ1-3	CSAGQGASGNTIYF	TGCAGCGCCGGACAGGGAGCATCTGGAAACACCATATATTTT
-	TRBV25-1	18	-	TRBJ2-7	CASSPGSSEGVSSYEQYF	TGTGCATCGAGCCCAGGGTCCTCAGAAGGGGTCAGCTCCTACGAGCAGTACTTC
-	TRBV10-3	13	-	TRBJ2-5	CAISETGQETQYF	TGTGCCATCAGTGAGACAGGACAAGAGACCCAGTACTTC
-	TRBV16	15	TRBD1	TRBJ2-3	CASSQLGGLGDTQYF	TGTGCCAGCAGCCAACTAGGGGGCCTAGGGGATACGCAGTATTTT
-	TRBV7-2	17	TRBD2	TRBJ2-3	CASSLYGGGAPRDTQYF	TGTGCCAGCAGCCTATACGGGGGAGGGGCCCCCCGAGATACGCAGTATTTT
-	TRBV5-1	14	TRBD1	TRBJ1-1	CASSLGQGTTEAFF	TGCGCCAGCAGCTTGGGACAGGGGACGACTGAAGCTTTCTTT
once	TRBV28	15	TRBD1	TRBJ1-5	CASSSTGGSNQPQHF	TGTGCCAGCAGTTCCACAGGGGGTAGCAATCAGCCCCAGCATTTT
once	TRBV27	17	TRBD1	TRBJ1-3	CASSHSPGTGVGNTIYF	TGTGCCAGCAGTCACTCCCCCGGGACAGGGGTTGGAAACACCATATATTTT
once	TRBV4-1	14	TRBD1	TRBJ2-7	CASSPDRSSYEQYF	TGCGCCAGCAGCCCGGACAGGAGCTCCTACGAGCAGTACTTC
-	TRBV5-5	14	-	TRBJ1-1	CASSLRGMNTEAFF	TGTGCCAGCAGCTTGCGCGGGATGAACACTGAAGCTTTCTTT
-	TRBV6-5	15	TRBD1	TRBJ2-1	CASSPTGGSYNEQFF	TGTGCCAGCAGCCCGACAGGGGGCAGTTACAATGAGCAGTTCTTC
-	TRBV13	13	-	TRBJ2-7	CASSSGGTYEQYF	TGTGCCAGCAGTTCGGGGGGCACCTACGAGCAGTACTTC
-	TRBV19	16	TRBD1	TRBJ1-2	CASSIHPTTGRYGYTF	TGTGCCAGTAGTATACACCCCACGACAGGGAGGTATGGCTACACCTTC
-	TRBV7-9	14	TRBD2	TRBJ2-5	CASSLVGGQETQYF	TGTGCCAGCAGCTTAGTGGGGGGGCAAGAGACCCAGTACTTC
-	TRBV6-1	12	-	TRBJ2-1	CASSTGDNEQFF	TGTGCCAGCAGCACCGGGGATAATGAGCAGTTCTTC
-	TRBV6-6	13	-	TRBJ2-4	CASSYGLPNIQYF	TGTGCCAGCAGTTACGGGCTACCCAACATTCAGTACTTC
-	TRBV23-1	15	-	TRBJ2-7	CASSQPDTCSYEQYF	TGCGCCAGCAGTCAACCTGACACCTGTTCCTACGAGCAGTACTTC
-	TRBV28	14	-	TRBJ2-1	CASSDSAEANEQFF	TGTGCCAGCAGTGACTCGGCGGAAGCCAATGAGCAGTTCTTC
-	TRBV9	17	TRBD1	TRBJ1-2	CASSGTGTGGQGYGYTF	TGTGCCAGCAGCGGTACCGGGACAGGGGGCCAAGGCTATGGCTACACCTTC
-	TRBV27	15	TRBD2	TRBJ2-7	CASRALAGGFYEQYF	TGTGCCAGCAGGGCACTAGCGGGGGGGTTTTACGAGCAGTACTTC
-	TRBV27	13	-	TRBJ1-1	CASKLDRSTEAFF	TGTGCCAGCAAACTAGACAGGAGCACTGAAGCTTTCTTT
few	TRBV10-3	13	-	TRBJ2-3	CAIRGGDTDTQYF	TGTGCCATCAGGGGTGGAGACACAGATACGCAGTATTTT
once	TRBV15	14	TRBD1	TRBJ2-7	CATSRPGQLLEQYF	TGTGCCACCAGCAGACCGGGACAGCTTTTGGAGCAGTACTTC
-	TRBV5-1	15	TRBD1	TRBJ2-7	CASSASGTGAYEQYF	TGCGCCAGCAGCGCCTCCGGGACAGGGGCCTACGAGCAGTACTTC
-	TRBV5-1	14	TRBD1	TRBJ1-1	CASSFRTGRTEAFF	TGCGCCAGCAGCTTCCGGACAGGGAGGACTGAAGCTTTCTTT
once	TRBV27	12	TRBD1	TRBJ2-7	CAVGRGLYEQYF	TGTGCTGTAGGCAGGGGGCTTTACGAGCAGTACTTC
-	TRBV12-5	13	TRBD1	TRBJ1-2	CASGTGTVYGYTF	TGTGCTAGTGGAACCGGGACAGTCTATGGCTACACCTTC
-	TRBV5-1	12	-	TRBJ2-7	CASSFRGHEQYF	TGCGCCAGCAGCTTCCGTGGGCACGAGCAGTACTTC
-	TRBV27	14	-	TRBJ1-5	CASSFRRGDQPQHF	TGTGCCAGCAGTTTCAGGAGGGGCGATCAGCCCCAGCATTTT
-	TRBV7-9	15	-	TRBJ1-1	CASSPTQGLNTEAFF	TGTGCCAGCAGCCCGACGCAGGGGCTGAACACTGAAGCTTTCTTT
-	TRBV11-2	14	TRBD1	TRBJ2-7	CASSYGTVTYEQYF	TGTGCCAGCAGCTACGGGACAGTAACCTACGAGCAGTACTTC
-	TRBV6-4	15	-	TRBJ2-5	CASSYRSAQVETQYF	TGTGCCAGCAGTTACCGCAGTGCCCAAGTCGAGACCCAGTACTTC
-	TRBV28	16	TRBD1	TRBJ1-1	CASSFPGQPMNTEAFF	TGTGCCAGCAGTTTCCCGGGACAGCCTATGAACACTGAAGCTTTCTTT
once	TRBV4-2	16	TRBD2	TRBJ2-7	CASSRPAGLAGGEQYF	TGTGCCAGCAGCCGACCCGCGGGACTAGCGGGAGGCGAGCAGTACTTC
-	TRBV2	18	TRBD1	TRBJ2-1	CASSSNPGQGAVYNEQFF	TGTGCCAGCAGTTCGAACCCGGGACAGGGGGCCGTCTACAATGAGCAGTTCTTC
-	TRBV11-2	16	TRBD2	TRBJ2-3	CASSLVPSGGTDTQYF	TGTGCCAGCAGCTTAGTTCCTAGCGGGGGTACAGATACGCAGTATTTT
-	TRBV9	14	-	TRBJ2-5	CASSVDPRAETQYF	TGTGCCAGCAGCGTAGACCCCCGCGCGGAGACCCAGTACTTC
-	TRBV6-1	15	-	TRBJ2-1	CASQSDPSSYNEQFF	TGTGCCAGCCAGAGCGACCCGAGCTCCTACAATGAGCAGTTCTTC
-	TRBV29-1	13	-	TRBJ2-7	CSVEDRGDYEQYF	TGCAGCGTTGAAGACAGGGGCGACTACGAGCAGTACTTC
once	TRBV10-3	17	-	TRBJ2-1	CAISGVVSGGVDDEQFF	TGTGCCATCAGTGGGGTGGTTAGCGGAGGGGTTGACGATGAGCAGTTCTTC
-	TRBV9	19	TRBD2	TRBJ2-2	CASSLRALTSGLNTGELFF	TGTGCCAGCAGCCTCCGGGCCTTGACTAGCGGCCTAAACACCGGGGAGCTGTTTTTT
-	TRBV20-1	10	-	TRBJ1-2	CSAPGRGYTF	TGCAGTGCCCCCGGGAGGGGCTACACCTTC